Shown below are 25 T cell receptor beta chains from a single sample sequenced in a study of blood T cell repertoires in COVID-19. Data came from immunoSEQ multiplex PCR; TCRdb stores just in-frame clones and leaves some out. The sample has about 140,000 clones; approximately 84% are singletons. Sequenced input: PBMCs or T cells enriched from blood (not recorded which). These TCRs come from a woman in her forties or fifties with acute COVID-19.

J is TRBJ2-1 and V is TRBV2; 7 bases are a match to TRBD2. V was pared by 8 bases and J by 4 bases, with 11 bases of the junction left unmatched. The CDR3 consists of 15 residues. CDR1 is SNHLY and CDR2 is FYNNEI in the germline V gene. The CDR3 coding sequence is TGTGCCAGCGTGCGGGGCGGGAGTTTGTACAATGAGCAGTTCTTC. Its translation: CASVRGGSLYNEQFF.

The gene calls are TRBV15 and TRBJ2-7; D is possibly TRBD2 (7 bases). CDR1 and CDR2 (germline): LNHNV, YYDKDF (reference sequence). Trimming shortened V by 3 bases and J by 6 bases, and 18 bases separated the two germline ends. This CDR3 contains 15 residues. DNA for the CDR3: TGTGCCACCAGCAGGCTACAGGGAGGGACGGGCGAGCAGTACTTC. It yields the protein CATSRLQGGTGEQYF.

This chain uses TRBV2 with TRBJ1-5, with 7 bases fitting TRBD1. CDR1 is SNHLY, CDR2 FYNNEI, per germline. The CDR3 is 14 residues long. V shed 5 bases and J 3 bases; nucleotides not matched to a gene: 4. The CDR3 here is CASSWDRPNQPQHF. CDR3 DNA sequence: TGTGCCAGCAGTTGGGACAGACCCAATCAGCCCCAGCATTTT.

This chain joins TRBV5-4 and TRBJ1-1; 9 bases agree with TRBD1. Germline loops: CDR1 SGHNT, CDR2 YYREEE (reference sequence). The CDR3 has 16 residues. V lost 3 bases to trimming and J lost 3 bases; unmatched junction nucleotides: 9. The CDR3 DNA reads TGTGCCAGCAGCTCGGGAACAGGGGGCGAGGACACTGAAGCTTTCTTT. Protein sequence: CASSSGTGGEDTEAFF.

The rearrangement uses TRBV12-5 and TRBJ1-1; D gene uncertain. The CDR3 consists of 13 residues. Germline V lookup: CDR1 LGHNT, CDR2 FRNRAP. Trimming pared 2 bases from V and 0 bases from J, leaving 4 bases between. For the CDR3, the DNA is TGTGCTAGTGGTTTGTCCGTGAACACTGAAGCTTTCTTT. This gives the protein CASGLSVNTEAFF.

The genes are TRBV28 and TRBJ1-2, with D hard to call. The CDR3 runs to 14 residues. The germline V gene encodes CDR1 MDHEN and CDR2 SYDVKM. Trimming left V 1 base short and J 7 bases short, with 13 bases between. DNA of the CDR3: TGTGCCAGCAGTTTATCCGTGGGTCGGGGTGGCTACACCTTC. It is translated as CASSLSVGRGGYTF.

The chain uses TRBV3-1 (or the pseudogene TRBV3-2) and TRBJ1-2; 7 bases align to TRBD1. V dropped 0 bases and J dropped 3; count of bases not matched to a gene: 4. The germline V gene encodes CDR1 LGHDT and CDR2 YNNKEL (reference sequence). The CDR3 is made up of 15 amino acids. CDR3 in DNA: TGTGCCAGCAGCCAAGAGTACAGGGGTGACTATGGCTACACCTTC. Encoded protein: CASSQEYRGDYGYTF.

V and J are TRBV9 and TRBJ1-2; tentatively, D is TRBD1 (5 bases). Trimming removed 2 bases from V and 5 bases from J, with 13 bases in between. Germline loops: CDR1 SGDLS, CDR2 YYNGEE. This CDR3 has 14 residues. DNA of the CDR3: TGTGCCAGCAGCGTCCAGGGCGGCTCGTATGGCTACACCTTC. It translates to CASSVQGGSYGYTF.

This clone was recorded once. A much larger clone is a single base away; this may be a read error. The CDR3 loop is CASSRTTNTEAFF. DNA for the CDR3: TGTGCCAGCAGCCGGACAACGAACACTGAAGCTTTCTTT. The rearrangement uses TRBV6-4 and TRBJ1-1, with D possibly matching TRBD1 (5 bases). Germline V gene lookup returns CDR1 MRHNA and CDR2 SNTAGT. The CDR3 consists of 13 residues. The V end was cut by 6 bases, the J end by 1 base, with 9 bases between.

This clone was recorded a few times. CDR3 sequence: CASSSMDRGLTDTQYF. The CDR3 DNA reads TGTGCCAGCAGTTCCATGGACAGGGGGCTCACAGATACGCAGTATTTT. The V and J genes are TRBV11-2 and TRBJ2-3; 11 bases are a match to TRBD1. The CDR3 length is 16 residues. Trimming cost V 6 bases and J 2 bases; bases outside gene matches: 7. Germline assignment: CDR1 SGHAT and CDR2 FQNNGV.

Only a few counts were recorded for this clone. This chain joins TRBV9 and TRBJ2-7, with 10 bases aligning to TRBD2. V dropped 0 bases and J dropped 2; count of bases not matched to a gene: 2. The germline V gene has CDR1 SGDLS and CDR2 YYNGEE. CDR3 length: 15 residues. Here the CDR3 DNA reads TGTGCCAGCAGCGTAGGCACTAGCGGGACCTACGAGCAGTACTTC. Protein: CASSVGTSGTYEQYF.

V is TRBV29-1 and J is TRBJ2-1; TRBD2 matches 13 bases. J gave up 10 bases and V 7 bases, and 7 bases lay outside the gene matches. This CDR3 spans 13 amino acids. Germline V gene data show CDR1 as SQVTM and CDR2 as ANQGSEA. This chain's CDR3 is CSGMPTSGREQFF. In DNA form, the CDR3 reads TGCAGCGGGATGCCGACTAGCGGGAGGGAGCAGTTCTTC.

This clone was found once. The chain couples TRBV2 to TRBJ1-1; no clear D gene. The CDR3 extends over 13 amino acids. From germline, CDR1 is SNHLY and CDR2 FYNNEI. The V gene lost 7 bases and the J gene lost 3 bases, with 12 bases spanning the gap. The CDR3 DNA sequence: TGTGCCAGCACCTCAGACGGGGACACTGAAGCTTTCTTT. Its protein is CASTSDGDTEAFF.

In this sample, this clone turned up once. This chain uses TRBV2 with TRBJ2-2, with D unclear. The CDR3 has 11 residues. The V end was cut by 6 bases, the J end by 7 bases, with 6 bases between. The germline CDR1 and CDR2 sequences are SNHLY and FYNNEI. The CDR3: CASRTRGELFF. CDR3 bases: TGTGCCAGCAGGACACGCGGGGAGCTGTTTTTT.

The gene calls are TRBV7-9 and TRBJ2-7; 8 bases align to TRBD2. Germline trimming cut 4 bases from V and 6 bases from J; bases unmatched to any gene: 8. This CDR3 has 14 amino acids. Germline V gives CDR1 SEHNR, CDR2 FQNEAQ (reference sequence). The CDR3 region is CASSSEREKLEQYF. The CDR3, as DNA: TGTGCCAGCAGCTCCGAGCGGGAGAAGCTCGAGCAGTACTTC.

This clone was seen a single time. This chain connects TRBV6-5 to TRBJ2-5; D unresolved. Trimming removed 8 bases from V and 5 bases from J, with 21 bases in between. The CDR3 spans 15 residues. CDR1 is MNHEY, CDR2 SVGAGI, per germline. Here the CDR3 DNA reads TGTGCCAGCCGAGGCGGTTTCTCGTCCGAGGAGACCCAGTACTTC. Protein: CASRGGFSSEETQYF.

The CDR3 sequence: CASSTGNGPNEQFF. The CDR3 DNA follows: TGCGCCAGCAGCACCGGGAACGGACCCAATGAGCAGTTCTTC. The J gene is TRBJ2-1, the V gene TRBV5-1; possible D gene TRBD2, 5 bases. The CDR3 contains 14 residues. Germline lookup yields CDR1 SGHRS and CDR2 YFSETQ. V was shortened by 4 bases and J by 6 bases, with 14 bases between the two germline ends. Filled out from reference TRBV5-1 and TRBJ2-1, the complete variable domain reads KAGVTQTPRYLIKTRGQQVTLSCSPISGHRSVSWYQQTPGQGLQFLFEYFSETQRNKGNFPGRFSGRQFSNSRSEMNVSTLELGDSALYLCASSTGNGPNEQFFGPGTRLTVL.

V usage is TRBV7-9 and J usage is TRBJ1-6, with TRBD1 matching over 9 bases. V lost 5 bases and J lost 10; bases outside the gene matches: 3. Per the germline V gene, CDR1 is SEHNR and CDR2 is FQNEAQ (reference sequence). CDR3 length equals 13 residues. In nucleotides, the CDR3 is TGTGCCAGCAGCCGGGACAGGGCCTCACCCCTCCACTTT. Translated, it gives CASSRDRASPLHF.

This clone was detected only a few times. The chain has TRBV4-1 and TRBJ1-6; 7 nucleotides agree with TRBD1. The CDR3 spans 15 residues. J lost 5 bases, V lost 6 bases, and 7 bases had no gene match. From germline, CDR1 is MGHRA and CDR2 YSYEKL. The CDR3 region is CASRSGQRDNSPLHF. In nucleotides, the CDR3 is TGCGCCAGCAGATCGGGACAGCGAGATAATTCACCCCTCCACTTT.

The J gene is TRBJ2-7, the V gene TRBV6-2 or TRBV6-3; D might be TRBD2 (7 bases). From germline, CDR1 is MNHEY and CDR2 SVGEGT. The CDR3 is made up of 14 amino acids. V was shortened by 2 bases and J by 5 bases, with 13 bases between the two germline ends. The CDR3 region is CASSYGGGIDEQYF. The CDR3 DNA is TGTGCCAGCAGTTACGGGGGGGGCATCGACGAGCAGTACTTC.

This chain connects TRBV9 to TRBJ2-3; TRBD2 aligns across 10 bases. The germline V gene encodes CDR1 SGDLS and CDR2 YYNGEE. This CDR3 region has 15 residues. Trimming cost V 2 bases and J 4 bases; bases outside gene matches: 4. CDR3 amino acids: CASSVGLAVPDTQYF. The CDR3 coding sequence is TGTGCCAGCAGCGTTGGACTAGCGGTCCCAGATACGCAGTATTTT.

This chain connects TRBV6-5 to TRBJ2-1; D gene uncertain. The ends were cut back, 4 bases at V and 0 bases at J, with 10 bases in the middle. Germline CDR1 reads MNHEY; CDR2 reads SVGAGI. The CDR3 has 15 residues. For the CDR3, the DNA is TGTGCCAGCAGTTCTTTTGCCGGCTCCTACAATGAGCAGTTCTTC. It is translated as CASSSFAGSYNEQFF.

The V call is TRBV11-1, the J call TRBJ2-2; 7 bases are a match to TRBD1. The CDR3 is 14 amino acids. Germline V gene lookup returns CDR1 SGHAT and CDR2 FQDESV (reference sequence). J gave up 11 bases and V 3 bases, and 9 bases lay outside the gene matches. CDR3 protein: CASSLGSDRLELFF. CDR3 coding DNA: TGTGCCAGCAGCTTGGGGTCGGACAGGTTAGAGCTGTTTTTT.

The chain is built from TRBV11-3 and TRBJ2-3, with D maybe TRBD2 (6 bases). The CDR3 is 16 residues long. The germline gives CDR1 SGHNT, CDR2 YENEEA. V was shortened by 5 bases and J by 10 bases, with 25 bases between the two germline ends. CDR3 sequence reads: CASSQGGGTLGSPQYF. The CDR3 coding sequence is TGTGCCAGCAGCCAAGGTGGCGGGACGCTCGGCTCGCCGCAGTATTTT.

This chain joins TRBV4-1 and TRBJ2-7; D call uncertain. This CDR3 has 17 residues. V was cut by 4 bases and J by 0 bases, with 19 bases left in between. From germline, CDR1 is MGHRA and CDR2 YSYEKL. The CDR3 loop reads CASSRYQRQGGSYEQYF. As DNA, the CDR3 is TGCGCCAGCAGCCGCTACCAGAGGCAAGGCGGCTCCTACGAGCAGTACTTC.